Below, 15 T cell receptor beta chains from the same sample are listed, as sequenced in a study of regulatory T cells in long-lasting Graves disease (dated by TCRdb to the early 2020s). The library was produced with multiplex PCR. The sequencer was an Illumina HiSeq 4000. iRepertoire HTBI primers and Arm-PCR amplification of CDR3 regions were used to construct TCR beta libraries. Through fastp at Q25 and MiXCR, TCRdb rebuilt clones from the public reads, retaining in-frame beta chains. Here each entry gathers all rows of one CDR3 protein and keeps the most common genes and DNA. This sample is represented by about 540,000 distinct CDR3 sequences; approximately 13% of them were singletons. The ten largest clones represent roughly 10% of the sample. The label giving this sample's time point can be read as: newly diagnosed GD, antithyroid drugs for less than 3 months. For both TCR sequencing and RNA sequencing, RNA was extracted from PBMCs using TRIzol.

This same sample was also part of a study on T cells in Graves' hyperthyroidism and ophthalmopathy.

Here the sequenced sample was peripheral blood mononuclear cells (PBMCs), taken at new diagnosis, from a patient treated with antithyroid drugs. The receptors derive from a man aged 25-40 years with Graves disease. Donor details come from another sample of the same person, matched by shared clones.

This clonotype came up many times. DNA for the CDR3: TGTGCCAGCAGCTCTAAATATAGCAATCAGCCCCAGCATTTT. It translates to CASSSKYSNQPQHF. The rearrangement links TRBV13 to TRBJ1-5; D remains ambiguous. Germline V gene sequence: CDR1 PRHDT, CDR2 FYEKMQ (reference sequence). With 4 bases removed from V and 0 bases from J, the gap between germline ends came to 7 bases. The CDR3 runs 14 residues. The full variable domain, rest sourced from reference TRBV13 and TRBJ1-5, is AAGVIQSPRHLIKEKRETATLKCYPIPRHDTVYWYQQGPGQDPQFLISFYEKMQSDKGSIPDRFSAQQFSDYHSELNMSSLELGDSALYFCASSSKYSNQPQHFGDGTRLSIL.

The V and J genes are TRBV19 and TRBJ1-4; 7 nucleotides match TRBD1. This CDR3 has 16 amino acids. The germline CDR1 and CDR2 sequences are LNHDA and SQIVND (reference sequence). V lost 3 bases and J lost 7; bases outside the gene matches: 11. CDR3 in DNA: TGTGCCAGTAGTATCACCCGACAGGGTGGTCGTGAAAAACTGTTTTTT. Residues: CASSITRQGGREKLFF. Looking up the rest from reference TRBV19 and TRBJ1-4 gives the full variable domain: DGGITQSPKYLFRKEGQNVTLSCEQNLNHDAMYWYRQDPGQGLRLIYYSQIVNDFQKGDIAEGYSVSREKKESFPLTVTSAQKNPTAFYLCASSITRQGGREKLFFGSGTQLSVL.

There are many counts of this clonotype. The genes are TRBV19 and TRBJ2-1, with 8 bases fitting TRBD1. The V gene end was trimmed by 4 bases and the J gene end by 1 base; junction bases not matched to a gene: 21. Germline lookup yields CDR1 LNHDA and CDR2 SQIVND (reference sequence). The CDR3 contains 21 residues. The CDR3 DNA follows: TGTGCCAGTAGTAGTGGCCGGGACAGGCTGGAGGGTAGTCCTTCCTACAATGAGCAGTTCTTC. As protein: CASSSGRDRLEGSPSYNEQFF.

Points on this clonotype: With a much larger clone just one base away, this may be a read error. J is TRBJ1-4 and V is TRBV6-2 or TRBV6-3; possible D gene TRBD1, 6 bases. CDR1 and CDR2 from the germline V gene are MNHEY and SVGEGT. The CDR3 totals 15 residues. CDR3 bases: TGTGTCAGCAGTGGGGGACACATCCGAGGGGAAAAACTGTTTTTT. Amino acid sequence: CVSSGGHIRGEKLFF.

In this sample, this clonotype turned up a few times. The V and J genes are TRBV6-5 and TRBJ2-5; a weak D match, TRBD1 (6 bases). The CDR3 consists of 13 residues. Per the germline V gene, CDR1 is MNHEY and CDR2 is SVGAGI. V lost 2 bases and J lost 4, with 8 bases in between. The CDR3 loop reads CASSYAGAETQYF. CDR3 bases: TGTGCCAGCAGTTACGCAGGGGCAGAGACCCAGTACTTC.

The V and J genes are TRBV20-1 and TRBJ2-1; 13 bases fit TRBD2. The CDR3 loop spans 16 amino acids. The V gene end was trimmed by 1 base and the J gene end by 6 bases; junction bases not matched to a gene: 6. Germline V gene sequence: CDR1 DFQATT, CDR2 SNEGSKA (reference sequence). Here the CDR3 DNA reads TGCAGTGCTAGAGCCCGGACTAGCGGGAGCCTCAATGAGCAGTTCTTC. As protein: CSARARTSGSLNEQFF.

A few counts support this clonotype. This sequence joins TRBV29-1 and TRBJ1-2; 10 nucleotides line up with TRBD1. V shed 8 bases and J 5 bases; nucleotides not matched to a gene: 8. The germline V gene has CDR1 SQVTM and CDR2 ANQGSEA. This CDR3 comprises 13 residues. In DNA form, the CDR3 reads TGCAGCATTGGTGGGGGACAGGGGTATGGCTACACCTTC. This codes for CSIGGGQGYGYTF. Full variable domain (rest looked up from reference TRBV29-1 and TRBJ1-2): SAVISQKPSRDICQRGTSLTIQCQVDSQVTMMFWYRQQPGQSLTLIATANQGSEATYESGFVIDKFPISRPNLTFSTLTVSNMSPEDSSIYLCSIGGGQGYGYTFGSGTRLTVV.

The chain is built from TRBV19 and TRBJ2-3; weak D call: TRBD2 (5 bases). Between the trimmed V and J ends, which lost 4 bases and 4 bases, there was a span of 12 bases. There are 14 residues in the CDR3. Germline lookup yields CDR1 LNHDA and CDR2 SQIVND (reference sequence). CDR3 DNA: TGTGCCAGTAGTACCCAGCGGACCTCAGATACGCAGTATTTT. Amino acid sequence: CASSTQRTSDTQYF.

The chain employs TRBV11-3 and TRBJ2-5; D possibly corresponds to TRBD1 (6 bases). Germline CDR1 reads SGHNT; CDR2 reads YENEEA. Trimming stripped 1 base from V and 2 bases from J, with 17 bases between. This CDR3 has 17 residues. The CDR3, as DNA: TGTGCCAGCAGCTTAGGGCCCCGTGGACAGACACAAGAGACCCAGTACTTC. Translated, it gives CASSLGPRGQTQETQYF.

The chain employs TRBV20-1 and TRBJ1-1; D is possibly TRBD1 (6 bases). V lost 3 bases and J 1 base, leaving 9 bases between the germline ends. CDR1 and CDR2 from the germline V gene are DFQATT and SNEGSKA (reference sequence). CDR3 length: 13 residues. CDR3 sequence: CSARLQGNTEAFF. Here the CDR3 DNA reads TGCAGTGCTAGGCTACAGGGGAACACTGAAGCTTTCTTT.

This clonotype was observed at least ten times. The chain combines TRBV20-1 with TRBJ2-5, with a possible D match to TRBD2 (6 bases). The CDR3 consists of 13 residues. Trimming pared 6 bases from V and 5 bases from J, leaving 16 bases between. From germline, CDR1 is DFQATT and CDR2 SNEGSKA (reference sequence). CDR3 bases: TGCAGTGCCCGAGGACTACCCGGGGAGACCCAGTACTTC. It encodes CSARGLPGETQYF.

This clonotype has only a few counts. A much larger clone sits a single nucleotide away, making a read error possible. V is TRBV27 and J is TRBJ2-7, with unresolved D. CDR3 length: 11 residues. Trimming took 6 bases from V and 9 from J, leaving 12 bases between them. In germline, CDR1 is MNHEY, CDR2 SMNVEV (reference sequence). In nucleotides, the CDR3 is TGTGCCAGCAGGTTAGGAGTCGGGCAGTACTTC. It codes for CASRLGVGQYF.

This clonotype was found a few times. The chain links TRBV6-1 to TRBJ2-1; no clear D gene. Trimming removed 0 bases from V and 3 bases from J, with 9 bases in between. Germline values: CDR1 MNHNS, CDR2 SASEGT. CDR3 length: 15 residues. The CDR3 region has the DNA TGTGCCAGCAGTGAAGCGAGAATGGGCTACAATGAGCAGTTCTTC. Residues: CASSEARMGYNEQFF.

In this sample, this clonotype turned up many times. This chain uses TRBV24-1 with TRBJ2-5; tentative D call: TRBD2 (6 bases). Per germline, CDR1 KGHDR and CDR2 SFDVKD. The CDR3 length is 14 residues. The V gene lost 4 bases and the J gene lost 3 bases, with 11 bases spanning the gap. CDR3 DNA sequence: TGTGCCACCAGTGACTCGACTAGAGAAGAGACCCAGTACTTC. This codes for CATSDSTREETQYF.

The CDR3 DNA is TGCAGTGCTAGATATGGCGCAGGGAACACAGATACGCAGTATTTT. Residues: CSARYGAGNTDTQYF. The rearrangement joins TRBV20-1 to TRBJ2-3, with D tentatively TRBD1 (5 bases). V was clipped by 2 bases and J by 2 bases, with 14 bases between them. This CDR3 contains 15 residues. CDR1 and CDR2 (germline): DFQATT, SNEGSKA (reference sequence).